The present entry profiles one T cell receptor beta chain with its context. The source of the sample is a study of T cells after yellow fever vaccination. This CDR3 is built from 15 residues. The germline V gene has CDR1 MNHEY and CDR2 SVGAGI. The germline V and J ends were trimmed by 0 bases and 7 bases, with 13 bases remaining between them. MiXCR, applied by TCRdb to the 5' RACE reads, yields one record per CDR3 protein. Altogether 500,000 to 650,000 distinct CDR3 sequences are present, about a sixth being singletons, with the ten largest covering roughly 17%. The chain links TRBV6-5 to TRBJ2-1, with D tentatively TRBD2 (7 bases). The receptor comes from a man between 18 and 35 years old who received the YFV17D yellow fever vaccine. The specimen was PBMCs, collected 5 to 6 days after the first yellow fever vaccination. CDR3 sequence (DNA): TGTGCCAGCAGTTACTCGGGCGGGGGCAGGAATGAGCAGTTCTTC. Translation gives CASSYSGGGRNEQFF.